One TCR beta chain is described in this entry. Its specificity is not known. The sample is drawn from a study of siplizumab effects on memory and regulatory T cells. Every sample had roughly 93,000 of its TCR templates assayed. The data were produced by immunoSEQ multiplex PCR, yet TCRdb's version contains in-frame clones alone and is incomplete. The table records more than 90,000 clones, just under 95% of them present only once. Germline V lookup: CDR1 SNHLY, CDR2 FYNNEI. The CDR3 runs to 15 residues. Trimming took off 7 bases at V and 7 bases at J, with 20 bases between the two ends. Findings of the study overall: Only a minority of proliferating CD4+ or CD8+ clones had an assignable naive or memory phenotype, with roughly 75-96% lacking one. The alloreactive clones that mapped to unstimulated subsets made up only a minor fraction. Among sequences traceable to unstimulated CD4+ memory cells, alloreactive ones were significantly reduced by siplizumab.

This chain links TRBV2 with TRBJ2-1; no clear D gene. This receptor was obtained from a human donor in good health. The sample comprised non-Treg CD4+ T cells sorted from blood. In DNA, the CDR3 is TGTGCCAGCATTTCTGAGAGCACCGCTAGAAATGAGCAGTTCTTC. Translated, it gives CASISESTARNEQFF.